This TCR beta chain comes out of a study of blood T cell repertoires in COVID-19. The germline gives CDR1 LNHDA, CDR2 SQIVND (reference sequence). The CDR3 consists of 14 residues. About this clone: A read error may produce the germline difference seen at one junction end.

Here immunoSEQ multiplex PCR was the method, and the copy in TCRdb shows in-frame clones only, minus some. The sample records 85,000 to 90,000 clones, roughly 80% being singletons. What was sequenced was peripheral blood. This clonotype originated in a woman of 80 years or more with active or convalescent COVID-19. The V call is TRBV19, the J call TRBJ2-2; 7 bases fit TRBD1. The DNA for the CDR3 is TGTGTCAGTAGTAGACAGGGGAACACCGGGGAGCTGTTTTTT. Translation gives CVSSRQGNTGELFF.